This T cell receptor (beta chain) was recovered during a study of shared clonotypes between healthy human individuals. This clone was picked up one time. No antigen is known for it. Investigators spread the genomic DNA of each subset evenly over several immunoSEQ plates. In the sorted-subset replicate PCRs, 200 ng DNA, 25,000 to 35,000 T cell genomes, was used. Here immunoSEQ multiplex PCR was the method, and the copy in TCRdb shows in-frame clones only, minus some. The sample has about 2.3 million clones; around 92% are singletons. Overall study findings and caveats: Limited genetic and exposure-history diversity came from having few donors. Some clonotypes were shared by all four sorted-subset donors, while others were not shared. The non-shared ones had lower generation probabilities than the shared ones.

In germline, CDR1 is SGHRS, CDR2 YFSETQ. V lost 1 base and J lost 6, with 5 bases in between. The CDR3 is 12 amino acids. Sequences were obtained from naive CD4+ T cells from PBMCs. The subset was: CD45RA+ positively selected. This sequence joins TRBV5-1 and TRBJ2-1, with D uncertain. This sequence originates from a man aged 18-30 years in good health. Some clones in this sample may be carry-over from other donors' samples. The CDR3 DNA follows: TGCGCCAGCAGCTTGCGACCCAATGAGCAGTTCTTC. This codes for CASSLRPNEQFF.